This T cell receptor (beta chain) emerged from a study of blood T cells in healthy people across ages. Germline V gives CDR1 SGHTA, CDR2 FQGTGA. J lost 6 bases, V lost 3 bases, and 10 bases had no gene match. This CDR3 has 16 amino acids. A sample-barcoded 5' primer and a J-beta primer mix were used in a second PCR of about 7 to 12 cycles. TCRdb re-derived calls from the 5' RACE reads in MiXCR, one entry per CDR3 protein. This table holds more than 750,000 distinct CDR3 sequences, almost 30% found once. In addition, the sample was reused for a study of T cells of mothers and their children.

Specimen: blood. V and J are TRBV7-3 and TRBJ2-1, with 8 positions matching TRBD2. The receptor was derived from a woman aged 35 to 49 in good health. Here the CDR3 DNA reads TGTGCCAGCAGCTTTACTCCCCAGCGGGAGAGCAATGAGCAGTTCTTC. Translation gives CASSFTPQRESNEQFF. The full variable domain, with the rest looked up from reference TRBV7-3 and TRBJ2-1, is GAGVSQTPSNKVTEKGKYVELRCDPISGHTALYWYRQSLGQGPEFLIYFQGTGAADDSGLPNDRFFAVRPEGSVSTLKIQRTERGDSAVYLCASSFTPQRESNEQFFGPGTRLTVL.